What follows are 20 T cell receptor beta chains derived from one specimen sequenced in a study of cytomegalovirus exposure and HLA in healthy donors. The PCR had 60 Vbeta and 13 Jbeta primers. Libraries were prepared by immunoSEQ multiplex PCR; TCRdb keeps only in-frame clonotypes and omits some of them. The data show approximately 190,000 clones, with roughly 80% seen just once and about 2.6% held by the top ten. Sample: PBMCs. The receptors here all came from a woman between 45 and 65 years old in good health and CMV-seropositive.

The chain uses TRBV12-5 and TRBJ1-6; D unresolved. Germline lookup yields CDR1 LGHNT and CDR2 FRNRAP. Trimming stripped 9 bases from V and 3 bases from J, with 15 bases between. The CDR3 totals 15 residues. This chain's CDR3 is CASMRVGIYNSPLHF. The CDR3 DNA reads as TGTGCTAGCATGAGGGTGGGGATCTATAATTCACCCCTCCACTTT.

The J gene is TRBJ1-2, the V gene TRBV19; 8 bases are a match to TRBD1. This CDR3 spans 13 amino acids. In germline, CDR1 is LNHDA, CDR2 SQIVND (reference sequence). J was trimmed by 7 bases and V by 7 bases; bases with no gene match: 8. This CDR3 is CASNSDRGGGYTF. Written as DNA, the CDR3 is TGTGCCAGTAACTCTGACAGGGGCGGTGGCTACACCTTC.

The chain employs TRBV15 and TRBJ2-1; tentatively, D is TRBD2 (7 bases). The CDR3 contains 17 residues. The V gene lost 2 bases and the J gene lost 5 bases, with 19 bases spanning the gap. Germline V gene lookup returns CDR1 LNHNV and CDR2 YYDKDF (reference sequence). The CDR3 DNA reads TGTGCCACCAGCAGACCCCTAGGGGGGGGGACCAACAATGAGCAGTTCTTC. It specifies CATSRPLGGGTNNEQFF.

V usage is TRBV7-9 and J usage is TRBJ1-2; D possibly corresponds to TRBD1 (5 bases). Germline CDR1 is SEHNR and CDR2 is FQNEAQ (reference sequence). The CDR3 is 13 amino acids. V was shortened by 2 bases and J by 2 bases, with 6 bases between the two germline ends. DNA for the CDR3: TGTGCCAGCAGCTTACAGGGAAACTATGGCTACACCTTC. Amino acids: CASSLQGNYGYTF.

The chain is built from TRBV7-9 and TRBJ2-2; weak D call: TRBD2 (7 bases). The CDR3 totals 16 residues. The germline CDR1 and CDR2 sequences are SEHNR and FQNEAQ (reference sequence). V was shortened by 2 bases and J by 6 bases, with 16 bases between the two germline ends. The CDR3 spells CASSLYGGPGSGELFF. The CDR3, as DNA: TGTGCCAGCAGCTTATACGGGGGGCCTGGTTCCGGGGAGCTGTTTTTT. Full variable domain (missing parts from reference TRBV7-9 and TRBJ2-2): DTGVSQNPRHKITKRGQNVTFRCDPISEHNRLYWYRQTLGQGPEFLTYFQNEAQLEKSRLLSDRFSAERPKGSFSTLEIQRTEQGDSAMYLCASSLYGGPGSGELFFGEGSRLTVL.

The chain is built from TRBV6-5 and TRBJ1-2; possibly TRBD1 for D (5 bases). This CDR3 has 13 amino acids. The germline V and J ends were trimmed by 4 bases and 4 bases, with 10 bases remaining between them. Germline V lookup: CDR1 MNHEY, CDR2 SVGAGI. CDR3 coding DNA: TGTGCCAGCAGTTTTTCAGGGCCCTATGGCTACACCTTC. This encodes CASSFSGPYGYTF.

The V and J genes are TRBV5-1 and TRBJ1-1; 10 bases agree with TRBD1. The CDR3 is 16 amino acids. Germline CDR1 reads SGHRS; CDR2 reads YFSETQ. V trimming: 3 bases; J trimming: 4 bases; junction bases outside the gene matches: 9. CDR3 protein: CASSWETGGLPTEAFF. CDR3 nucleotide sequence: TGCGCCAGCAGCTGGGAGACAGGGGGCTTGCCCACTGAAGCTTTCTTT. Based on the CDR3 plus reference TRBV5-1 and TRBJ1-1, the full variable domain is KAGVTQTPRYLIKTRGQQVTLSCSPISGHRSVSWYQQTPGQGLQFLFEYFSETQRNKGNFPGRFSGRQFSNSRSEMNVSTLELGDSALYLCASSWETGGLPTEAFFGQGTRLTVV.

The rearrangement links TRBV5-1 to TRBJ2-3; weak D call: TRBD1 (5 bases). The V end lost 0 bases, the J end lost 4 bases, and 12 bases lay between the germline ends. Germline V gives CDR1 SGHRS, CDR2 YFSETQ. CDR3 size: 15 residues. The CDR3 sequence is CASSLAQGNSDTQYF. The DNA for the CDR3 is TGCGCCAGCAGCTTGGCCCAGGGTAATTCAGATACGCAGTATTTT. The full variable domain, its missing parts supplied by reference TRBV5-1 and TRBJ2-3, is KAGVTQTPRYLIKTRGQQVTLSCSPISGHRSVSWYQQTPGQGLQFLFEYFSETQRNKGNFPGRFSGRQFSNSRSEMNVSTLELGDSALYLCASSLAQGNSDTQYFGPGTRLTVL.

This chain uses TRBV11-2 with TRBJ2-7; TRBD1 might be the D (5 bases). Germline CDR1 and CDR2: SGHAT and FQNNGV. This CDR3 is 15 amino acids long. Trimming took off 1 base at V and 4 bases at J, with 14 bases between the two ends. Written as DNA, the CDR3 is TGTGCCAGCAGCTTAGGTCCAGGGATTGGTTACGAGCAGTACTTC. It specifies CASSLGPGIGYEQYF.

This clone was counted once. The CDR3 DNA reads TGTGCCAGCAGTCCAACTTCCAGGAACACCATATATTTT. It specifies CASSPTSRNTIYF. The chain uses TRBV27 and TRBJ1-3, with no clear D. The V gene's germline CDR1 is MNHEY and CDR2 SMNVEV (reference sequence). This CDR3 contains 13 residues. Trimming took off 5 bases at V and 7 bases at J, with 12 bases between the two ends.

V is TRBV4-1 and J is TRBJ2-1, with 7 bases identical to TRBD1. CDR1 and CDR2 from the germline V gene are MGHRA and YSYEKL. V lost 0 bases and J lost 4; bases outside the gene matches: 12. CDR3 size: 18 residues. The CDR3 protein is CASSQEPPWDSSYNEQFF. The CDR3 DNA sequence: TGCGCCAGCAGCCAAGAACCTCCTTGGGACAGCTCTTACAATGAGCAGTTCTTC.

CDR3 sequence: CASSPRDRTYEQYF. DNA for the CDR3: TGTGCCAGCAGCCCCCGGGACAGGACCTACGAGCAGTACTTC. The gene calls are TRBV7-9 and TRBJ2-7, with TRBD1 matching over 8 bases. The V and J ends lost 5 bases and 2 bases, in that order; junction bases with no gene match: 5. CDR1 is SEHNR, CDR2 FQNEAQ, per germline (reference sequence). This CDR3 contains 14 residues.

V and J are TRBV7-9 and TRBJ1-2; D ambiguous. Trimming stripped 6 bases from V and 2 bases from J, with 10 bases between. This CDR3 comprises 13 residues. The germline gives CDR1 SEHNR, CDR2 FQNEAQ (reference sequence). CDR3 protein: CASRSTENYGYTF. The CDR3 DNA reads TGTGCCAGCAGGAGTACAGAGAACTATGGCTACACCTTC.

The V and J genes are TRBV7-9 and TRBJ2-1, with 16 nucleotides matching TRBD2. CDR1 is SEHNR, CDR2 FQNEAQ, per germline (reference sequence). V lost 5 bases, J lost 9 bases, and 13 bases stayed unmatched. The CDR3 has 18 residues. DNA for the CDR3: TGTGCCAGCAGCACTCTCAATCCGGGACTAGCGGGGGGGGTTGAGCAGTTCTTC. Protein: CASSTLNPGLAGGVEQFF.

This chain uses TRBV30 with TRBJ2-7; no definite D call. Germline V gene data show CDR1 as GTSNPN and CDR2 as SVGIG (reference sequence). The CDR3 spans 11 residues. Deletions cut 1 base from V and 7 bases from J, with 8 bases between. Here the CDR3 reads CAWSDRQEQYF. In DNA, the CDR3 is TGTGCCTGGAGTGACCGCCAGGAGCAGTACTTC.

The rearrangement uses TRBV6-5 and TRBJ1-1, with D tentatively TRBD1 (5 bases). V was clipped by 6 bases and J by 2 bases, with 10 bases between them. There are 13 residues in the CDR3. Germline loops: CDR1 MNHEY, CDR2 SVGAGI. CDR3 protein: CASRFDRNTEAFF. The CDR3 DNA follows: TGTGCCAGCAGGTTCGACAGAAACACTGAAGCTTTCTTT.

V usage is TRBV6-5 and J usage is TRBJ2-3, with TRBD2 matching over 8 bases. CDR3 length equals 13 residues. The germline CDR1 and CDR2 sequences are MNHEY and SVGAGI. V was pared by 6 bases and J by 6 bases, with 5 bases of the junction left unmatched. The CDR3 region is CASSVRGADTQYF. The CDR3 nucleotides are TGTGCCAGCAGCGTGCGGGGGGCCGATACGCAGTATTTT.

This clone was detected only a few times. The chain combines TRBV5-4 with TRBJ2-5, with TRBD2 matching 10 bases. Germline lookup yields CDR1 SGHNT and CDR2 YYREEE (reference sequence). The CDR3 totals 16 residues. J was trimmed by 5 bases and V by 4 bases; bases with no gene match: 11. As DNA, the CDR3 is TGTGCCAGCAGCAAGACTAGCGGGCAAGGATGGGAGACCCAGTACTTC. Its translation: CASSKTSGQGWETQYF.

The genes are TRBV7-2 and TRBJ1-5; D is possibly TRBD1 (5 bases). V gave up 2 bases and J gave up 4 bases, with 12 bases separating them. Germline CDR1 and CDR2: SGHTA and FQGNSA. CDR3 length equals 15 residues. The CDR3: CASSLQSGDNQPQHF. The CDR3 DNA is TGTGCCAGCAGCTTACAATCGGGGGATAATCAGCCCCAGCATTTT.

V gene TRBV6-1 combines with J gene TRBJ1-2; 7 positions match TRBD1. The V segment lost 1 base and the J segment 8 bases; nucleotides outside the gene matches: 1. The CDR3 runs 12 residues. The germline V gene has CDR1 MNHNS and CDR2 SASEGT. CDR3 sequence (DNA): TGTGCCAGCAGTGAAGGCAGGGGGGGCTACACCTTC. Amino acid sequence: CASSEGRGGYTF.